This T cell receptor (beta chain) was sequenced in a study of blood T cell repertoires in COVID-19. Study in general: The origin of the acute and convalescent COVID-19 samples was the United States, Italy and Spain. T cells, B-cell-depleted T cells, or PBMCs supplied cDNA or gDNA.

CDR3 length equals 14 residues. In germline, CDR1 is SEHNR, CDR2 FQNEAQ (reference sequence). J lost 9 bases, V lost 5 bases, and 7 bases had no gene match. How the authors handled the data: Counts of nucleated cells, estimated from reference gene primer amplification, were obtained. Sequencing used immunoSEQ multiplex PCR; TCRdb keeps in-frame clones, though not all of them. The D gene and trimming were derived from the DNA, and the V and J assignments and clone size from that table. The sample lists 68,000 or so clones, 65% to 85% seen once, with about 38% in the top ten. This TCR came from a human donor in a cohort sampled during active COVID-19. The chain combines TRBV7-9 with TRBJ1-6; TRBD1 agrees at 7 bases. Input material: peripheral blood. This chain's CDR3 is CASSRPGGSSPLHF. CDR3 DNA: TGTGCCAGCAGCCGCCCAGGGGGGAGTTCACCCCTCCACTTT. The full variable domain, rest sourced from reference TRBV7-9 and TRBJ1-6, is DTGVSQNPRHKITKRGQNVTFRCDPISEHNRLYWYRQTLGQGPEFLTYFQNEAQLEKSRLLSDRFSAERPKGSFSTLEIQRTEQGDSAMYLCASSRPGGSSPLHFGNGTRLTVT.